Shown below are 5 T cell receptor beta chains from a single sample sequenced in a study of patients and donors after allogeneic stem cell transplantation. TCRdb recomputed calls from the RT-PCR reads with MiXCR, one row per CDR3 protein. This table holds around 200,000 distinct CDR3 sequences, about 38% found once. Sequencing was performed on blood, either unsorted or a sorted T cell fraction (not recorded which). The source of these receptors is a human donor who was either an allogeneic HSCT recipient or a stem cell or donor lymphocyte infusion donor (not recorded which). It is not recorded whose cells these are; they may come from a transplant donor.

The V call is TRBV5-1, the J call TRBJ2-1, with 7 bases lining up with TRBD2. The V gene end was trimmed by 5 bases and the J gene end by 8 bases; junction bases not matched to a gene: 16. This CDR3 comprises 16 residues. Looked up from germline, CDR1 is SGHRS and CDR2 is YFSETQ. CDR3 sequence: CASRSLAGGLAHEQFF. CDR3 sequence (DNA): TGCGCCAGCAGATCCCTTGCCGGGGGGTTAGCACATGAGCAGTTCTTC.

V usage is TRBV14 and J usage is TRBJ1-1; D is uncertain. Germline lookup yields CDR1 SGHDN and CDR2 FVKESK. V shed 2 bases and J shed 5 bases, with 9 bases lying between them. The CDR3 runs 13 residues. The CDR3 nucleotides read TGTGCCAGCAGCCAACTGGGTGGGACTGAAGCTTTCTTT. Translating it yields CASSQLGGTEAFF.

The CDR3 loop reads CASSGRDGYNEQFF. The CDR3 region has the DNA TGTGCCAGCAGTGGCCGGGACGGGTACAATGAGCAGTTCTTC. The J gene is TRBJ2-1, the V gene TRBV6-5, with D tentatively TRBD1 or TRBD2 (5 bases each). V lost 5 bases and J 4 bases, leaving 12 bases between the germline ends. CDR1 and CDR2 (germline): MNHEY, SVGAGI. The CDR3 covers 14 residues.

The chain is built from TRBV4-1 and TRBJ2-3; tentatively, D is TRBD1 (6 bases). Trimming stripped 1 base from V and 4 bases from J, with 12 bases between. This CDR3 comprises 15 residues. Germline V CDR1 and CDR2: MGHRA, YSYEKL. The CDR3 region has the DNA TGCGCCAGCAGCCAAGCCCCTGCAGGGGCAGATACGCAGTATTTT. Its protein is CASSQAPAGADTQYF.

The chain uses TRBV12-3 or TRBV12-4 and TRBJ1-1; D not certain. Trimming left V 3 bases short and J 4 bases short, with 15 bases between. CDR3 length equals 15 residues. The CDR3 DNA follows: TGTGCCAGCAGTTTCGTCGCGAAAGGAGGCACTGAAGCTTTCTTT. Its translation is CASSFVAKGGTEAFF.